Listed below are T cell receptor beta chains from one sample, sequenced in a study of T cells in Graves' hyperthyroidism and ophthalmopathy. TCRdb recomputed calls from the multiplex PCR reads with MiXCR, one row per CDR3 protein. The repertoire holds approximately 410,000 distinct CDR3 sequences, with about 15% as singletons. Sample: blood. These receptors all stem from a man between 18 and 35 years old with Graves' ophthalmopathy. CDR3s include the opening cysteine and the closing phenylalanine or tryptophan. D genes are given only for firm matches. Part of the rows lack a size; the others show once, few, many or a class for expanded clones.

v_gene	abundance	d_gene	j_gene	CDR3nt	CDR3aa
TRBV6-5	few	.	TRBJ2-5	TGTGCCAGCAGTTTGGTCGGGGTAACCCAAGAGACCCAGTACTTC	CASSLVGVTQETQYF
TRBV6-5	.	TRBD1	TRBJ2-1	TGTGCCAGCAGTTACGAGGGACAGGGGGTCTACAATGAGCAGTTCTTC	CASSYEGQGVYNEQFF
TRBV20-1	many	.	TRBJ1-4	TGCAGTGCTATACTCAGGGGTGTTGGTGAAAAACTGTTTTTT	CSAILRGVGEKLFF
TRBV10-3	.	TRBD1	TRBJ1-2	TGTGCCATCAGTGAGGGTTGGGACAGCTATGGCTACACCTTC	CAISEGWDSYGYTF
TRBV12-3/TRBV12-4	many	.	TRBJ2-7	TGTGCCAGCAGTTTGGGCACCCACCAATACGAGCAGTACTTC	CASSLGTHQYEQYF
TRBV4-2	many	TRBD2	TRBJ2-1	TGTGCCAGCAGCCCTAGACTAGCGGGAGGCAATGAGCAGTTCTTC	CASSPRLAGGNEQFF
TRBV6-1	many	.	TRBJ2-7	TGTGCCAGCAGTGAAGCAGGGACTGAGGACGACGAGCAGTACTTC	CASSEAGTEDDEQYF
TRBV20-1	many	TRBD1	TRBJ1-2	TGCAGTGCTTTGACAGGGTTTAATGGCTACACCTTC	CSALTGFNGYTF
TRBV19	many	.	TRBJ2-1	TGTGCCAGTAGTATAGGGACCCGCGGGGATGAGCAGTTCTTC	CASSIGTRGDEQFF
TRBV7-8	.	TRBD2	TRBJ2-1	TGTGCCAGCAGCTATCAGACTAGCGGGGCGAGGGAGCAGTTCTTC	CASSYQTSGAREQFF